This is a list of T cell receptor beta chains from one sample in a study of blood T cell repertoires in COVID-19. Data came from immunoSEQ multiplex PCR; TCRdb stores just in-frame clones and leaves some out. The profile shows 100,000 to 150,000 clones, around nine tenths of them singletons. Sequenced material: peripheral blood. The receptors were sampled from a woman in her sixties or seventies with COVID-19, enrolled during active disease. Both conserved end residues are part of each CDR3. Each record gives: V gene, D gene, clone size, J gene, CDR3 DNA, CDR3 protein. The D gene is left open where the match is weak. Clone size is given for some rows only: seen once, a few or many times, or a class if the clone is expanded.

>TRBV10-3|TRBD1|.|TRBJ2-7
TGTGCCATCAGTGAGGGGACAGGGCGGTTCTACGAGCAGTACTTC
CAISEGTGRFYEQYF
>TRBV21-1|.|.|TRBJ2-7
TGTGCCAGCAGCAAAGAATGTCGCAGGAAGTACTTC
CASSKECRRKYF
>TRBV19|.|.|TRBJ2-3
TGTGCCAGTAGTTCCTCACAGGGTTATCGGAGCACAGATACGCAGTATTTT
CASSSSQGYRSTDTQYF
>TRBV5-1|.|few|TRBJ2-1
TGCGCCAGTTGGTCTAGCGCGCCCTACAATGAGCAGTTCTTC
CASWSSAPYNEQFF
>TRBV27|.|.|TRBJ1-6
TGTGCCAGCAGTTTGAGAGGGAGCTCCTATAATTCACCCCTCCACTTT
CASSLRGSSYNSPLHF
>TRBV21-1|.|.|TRBJ1-1
TGTGCCAGCAGCAAAAAGGCGGGGACTGAAGCTTTCTTT
CASSKKAGTEAFF
>TRBV10-3|TRBD1|.|TRBJ1-1
TGTGCCATCAGGCCAGGGGGTTTGAACACTGAAGCTTTCTTT
CAIRPGGLNTEAFF
>TRBV6-5|.|.|TRBJ1-5
TGTGCCAGCAGTACGAAACGGGGTCAGCCCCAGCATTTT
CASSTKRGQPQHF
>TRBV6-2/TRBV6-3|.|.|TRBJ2-6
TGTGCCAGCGGCCGCGGGTCCGGGGCCAACGTCCTGACTTTC
CASGRGSGANVLTF
>TRBV6-4|.|.|TRBJ1-4
TGTGCCAGCAGCCCAGGGGCGATATCTAATGAAAAACTGTTTTTT
CASSPGAISNEKLFF
>TRBV11-2|.|once|TRBJ1-4
TGTGCCAGCAGCTCCCTCCAAGGGGCAAATGAAAAACTGTTTTTT
CASSSLQGANEKLFF
>TRBV11-2|.|.|TRBJ2-3
TGTGCCAGCAGCCTCCGGGGGGCCTCAGATACGCAGTATTTT
CASSLRGASDTQYF
>TRBV5-1|.|.|TRBJ2-1
TGCGCCAGCAGCTCGTACACAGGAGAATCCTACAATGAGCAGTTCTTC
CASSSYTGESYNEQFF
>TRBV5-1|TRBD1|.|TRBJ1-1
TGCGCCAGCAGCGGACAGGGGGGGAACACTGAAGCTTTCTTT
CASSGQGGNTEAFF
>TRBV15|TRBD1|.|TRBJ1-4
TGTGCCACCAGCAGAGGGGACAGGGACGATGAAAAACTGTTTTTT
CATSRGDRDDEKLFF
>TRBV6-1|.|.|TRBJ2-3
TGTGCCAGCAGTGAAGGGGCTCCCCGGGAATATACGCAGTATTTT
CASSEGAPREYTQYF
>TRBV5-1|.|.|TRBJ1-2
TGCGCCAGCAGCTTGGATAGCGGGAGTCCTAACTATGGCTACACCTTC
CASSLDSGSPNYGYTF
>TRBV6-5|TRBD1|.|TRBJ1-1
TGTGCCAGCAGTTCAGGGGGTTTGGTGAACACTGAAGCTTTCTTT
CASSSGGLVNTEAFF
>TRBV3-1/TRBV3-2|TRBD1|.|TRBJ1-2
TGTGCCAGCAGCCCACAGGGGGGTTCGTCCTATGGCTACACCTTC
CASSPQGGSSYGYTF
>TRBV5-5|.|.|TRBJ1-5
TGTGCCAGCAGCTTGGGTGGGGGGAATCAGCCCCAGCATTTT
CASSLGGGNQPQHF
>TRBV27|.|.|TRBJ2-2
TGTGCCAGCAGCCCGACCGGGAGAGGCACCGGGGAGCTGTTTTTT
CASSPTGRGTGELFF
>TRBV9|.|.|TRBJ2-3
TGTGCCAGCAGCTCCTCGGGTGGCAGGGTATATGATACGCAGTATTTT
CASSSSGGRVYDTQYF
>TRBV3-1/TRBV3-2|.|.|TRBJ1-4
TGTGCCAGCAGCGCTCGAGCGGGGGCGGGGGGGTTCTTTTTT
CASSARAGAGGFFF
>TRBV6-1|.|few|TRBJ1-1
TGTGCCAGCAGTGAAACGGGACTTTCGAACACTGAAGCTTTCTTT
CASSETGLSNTEAFF
>TRBV12-3/TRBV12-4|.|once|TRBJ2-1
TGTGCCAGCAGTTTAGGAGGCCAGAAGCAGTTCTTC
CASSLGGQKQFF
>TRBV4-1|.|.|TRBJ2-1
TGCGCCAGCAGCCGGTCGGAGGGGTCCACCTACAATGAGCAGTTCTTC
CASSRSEGSTYNEQFF
>TRBV5-1|.|.|TRBJ1-4
TGCGCCAGCAGCTTGTCGGCAGGGGCGGACGAAAAACTGTTTTTT
CASSLSAGADEKLFF
>TRBV7-3|TRBD2|.|TRBJ2-3
TGTGCCAGCAGCCTCGGACTAGCGGGGGGGCCGGAGGATACGCAGTATTTT
CASSLGLAGGPEDTQYF
>TRBV2|.|.|TRBJ2-1
TGTGCCAGCTCCGCTGGGGGGGGGCCCTACAATGAGCAGTTCTTC
CASSAGGGPYNEQFF
>TRBV20-1|.|.|TRBJ1-1
TGCAGGGGTGTCGGGACTGAAGCTTTCTTT
CRGVGTEAFF
>TRBV2|.|once|TRBJ1-1
TGTGCCAGCAGTGATCGAGCTTACACTGAAGCTTTCTTT
CASSDRAYTEAFF
>TRBV18|TRBD1|.|TRBJ1-1
TGTGCCAGCTCACGACAGGGGAGGGGTGTGAACACTGAAGCTTTCTTT
CASSRQGRGVNTEAFF
>TRBV4-1|TRBD2|.|TRBJ2-1
TGCGCCAGCAGCCAAGTCCGGGGGGACAATGAGCAGTTCTTC
CASSQVRGDNEQFF
>TRBV7-2|.|.|TRBJ1-5
TGTGCCAGCAGCTCGGGACACTTCAATCAGCCCCAGCATTTT
CASSSGHFNQPQHF
>TRBV6-6|TRBD2|.|TRBJ2-7
TGTGCCAGCAGTACCCGGGGGGGGAGAAACCCCTACGAGCAGTACTTC
CASSTRGGRNPYEQYF
>TRBV30|.|.|TRBJ2-5
TGTGCCTGGACGCTACGAACCTCCTTCCAAGAGACCCAGTACTTC
CAWTLRTSFQETQYF
>TRBV6-2/TRBV6-3|TRBD1|.|TRBJ2-7
TGTGCCAGCAGCACCCCCAGGGGGTCCTACGAGCAGTACTTC
CASSTPRGSYEQYF
>TRBV28|.|.|TRBJ1-1
TGTGCCAGCAGTTTACTTGTGGGAGGGACTGAAGCTTTCTTT
CASSLLVGGTEAFF